This T cell receptor (beta chain) comes out of a study of T cell repertoires in cytomegalovirus infection. General study points: Pooled public TCR beta family frequency picked out CMV carriers with the relevant HLA.

Unmatched junction bases numbered 8, after V lost 3 bases and J lost 1 base. The CDR3 runs to 16 residues. The germline V gene has CDR1 LNHNV and CDR2 YYDKDF (reference sequence). This clonotype was picked up a small number of times. The antigen is unknown. Via MiXCR, TCRdb re-called the reads, giving one row per CDR3 protein. The data contain hundreds of thousands of distinct CDR3 sequences, around 9.6% of them singletons. This TCR was sampled from a human donor in good health (CMV status not recorded). Some clones in this sample may be carry-over from other donors' samples. What was sequenced was PBMCs. This chain uses TRBV15 with TRBJ1-2, with 7 bases that match TRBD1. The CDR3 protein is CATSSHRDRDNYGYTF. CDR3 bases: TGTGCCACCAGCAGCCACCGGGACAGAGATAACTATGGCTACACCTTC.